This record concerns one TCR beta chain sequence. What it recognizes is unknown. The data belong to a study of cytomegalovirus exposure and HLA in healthy donors. Points from the study as a whole: Most subjects had HLA-A and HLA-B alleles reportedly predicted accurately by TCR beta sequences. A missense variant in DCLRE1C was later tied to TCR beta V- and J-gene trimming.

Use of 60 Vbeta and 13 Jbeta primers characterized the PCR. Assay used: immunoSEQ multiplex PCR; TCRdb lists only in-frame clones, some missing. This repertoire includes 95,000 to 150,000 clones. The CDR3 covers 13 residues. V dropped 6 bases and J dropped 3 bases, with 11 bases sitting between them. The germline CDR1 and CDR2 sequences are SNHLY and FYNNEI. This clonotype was obtained from a man aged 35 to 55 in good health and CMV-seronegative. Input material: PBMCs. V and J are TRBV2 and TRBJ2-5, with D tentatively TRBD1 (7 bases). The CDR3 reads CASRAGQKETQYF. CDR3 coding DNA: TGTGCCAGCAGGGCGGGACAGAAAGAGACCCAGTACTTC.